This TCR beta chain was sequenced for a study of blood T cell repertoires in COVID-19. Study overall: Both acute and convalescent COVID-19 samples were obtained from the United States, Italy and Spain.

In the original workflow: How many nucleated cells were present was estimated from reference gene primer amplification. Method: immunoSEQ multiplex PCR; TCRdb's copy keeps in-frame clones and lacks some. That table gives V, J and clone size, and the DNA gave D and trimming. Of around 200,000 clones in the sample, roughly nine tenths are singletons; the top ten hold 9.5% to 13%. V lost 3 bases, J lost 4 bases, and 12 bases lay in between. Germline loops: CDR1 SGHTA, CDR2 FQGNSA. CDR3 size: 15 residues. V gene TRBV7-2 combines with J gene TRBJ1-4; D is uncertain. The clonotype originates from a woman aged 55-70 years with COVID-19, enrolled during active disease. Sequencing input: peripheral blood. CDR3 coding DNA: TGTGCCAGCAGCTTTCGAGTAGCGGATAATGAAAAACTGTTTTTT. The encoded protein is CASSFRVADNEKLFF.